This section outlines one T cell receptor beta chain sequence together with its context. Its antigen is currently unknown. The assay was immunoSEQ multiplex PCR, and TCRdb's table has in-frame clones only and misses some. The table includes a few million clones, around 90% detected once. This sample is drawn from a study of shared clonotypes between healthy human individuals. Overall study results and limits: Clonotypes not shared had lower generation probabilities than those common to all four donors.

The source of this sequence is a man younger than 35 in good health. The sample was naive CD4+ T cells sorted from blood. Sample subset: CD45RA+ positively selected.

In nucleotides, the CDR3 is TGTGCCAGCAGCTTGGGGCAGAAGGCGGGCTACACCTTC. Residues: CASSLGQKAGYTF. The rearrangement links TRBV5-6 to TRBJ1-2; D call uncertain. CDR1 is SGHDT, CDR2 YYEEEE, per germline. The CDR3 spans 13 residues. With 0 bases removed from V and 8 bases from J, the gap between germline ends came to 11 bases.